This TCR beta chain was obtained from a study of CD8 T cells in ankylosing spondylitis. Points from the study as a whole: A motif in TCR beta, a set of 8 or 9 highly homologous variants, appeared characteristic of ankylosing spondylitis blood. Past research had described some motif variants in reactive arthritis synovial fluid and blood.

V lost 3 bases and J lost 6, with 2 bases in between. Germline V gives CDR1 SGHTA, CDR2 FQGNSA. The CDR3 totals 11 residues. TCRdb processed the 5' RACE reads anew with MiXCR; each CDR3 protein has one entry. The sample lists about 160,000 distinct CDR3 sequences, around 20% occurring once. This clonotype was detected ten times or more. Antigen specificity is unknown. Specimen: blood, either unsorted or a sorted T cell fraction (not recorded which). This clonotype was sampled from a male donor with ankylosing spondylitis or in good health (not recorded which). The chain links TRBV7-2 to TRBJ2-2; D is undetermined. CDR3 sequence: CASSFAGELFF. CDR3 coding DNA: TGTGCCAGCAGCTTTGCCGGGGAGCTGTTTTTT.